A single T cell receptor (beta chain) is shown here with its context. This sample is drawn from a study of blood T cell repertoires in COVID-19. Study-wide background: Samples representing acute and convalescent COVID-19 were sourced from the United States, Italy and Spain. The analysed material was cDNA or gDNA that came from T cells, B-cell-depleted T cells, or PBMCs.

Germline CDR1 reads SGDLS; CDR2 reads YYNGEE. J gave up 5 bases and V 2 bases, and 2 bases lay outside the gene matches. This CDR3 is 14 amino acids long. Authors' processing steps: Amplifying reference gene primers gave estimates of nucleated cell counts. Profiled with immunoSEQ multiplex PCR; TCRdb holds only in-frame clones, not every one. V and J calls and clone size are as listed in that table; D and trimming were resolved from the DNA. Of under 300,000 clones listed, 80% to 85% were seen once; the top ten hold around 3.4%. The gene calls are TRBV9 and TRBJ2-1; 9 nucleotides agree with TRBD1. The TCR was taken from a woman between 18 and 29 years old with acute or convalescent COVID-19. The sequenced material came from peripheral blood. The DNA of the CDR3 is TGTGCCAGCAGCGTGACAGGGGGGAACAATGAGCAGTTCTTC. Translating gives CASSVTGGNNEQFF.